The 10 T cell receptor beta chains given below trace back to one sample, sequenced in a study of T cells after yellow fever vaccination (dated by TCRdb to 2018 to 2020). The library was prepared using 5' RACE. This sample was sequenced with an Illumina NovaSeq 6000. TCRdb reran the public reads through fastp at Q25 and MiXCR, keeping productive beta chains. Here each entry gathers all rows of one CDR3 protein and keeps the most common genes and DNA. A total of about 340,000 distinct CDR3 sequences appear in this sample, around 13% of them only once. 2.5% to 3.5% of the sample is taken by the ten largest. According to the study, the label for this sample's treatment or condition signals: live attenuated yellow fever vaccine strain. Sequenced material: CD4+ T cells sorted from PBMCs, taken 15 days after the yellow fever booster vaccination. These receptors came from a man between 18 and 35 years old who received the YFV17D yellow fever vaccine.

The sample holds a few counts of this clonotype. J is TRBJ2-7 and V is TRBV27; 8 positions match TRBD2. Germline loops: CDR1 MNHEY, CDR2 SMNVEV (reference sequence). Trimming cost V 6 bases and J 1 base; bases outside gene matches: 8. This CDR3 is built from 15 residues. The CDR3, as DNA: TGTGCCAGCAGGACAATAGCGGGGCTTTCCTACGAGCAGTACTTC. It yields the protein CASRTIAGLSYEQYF.

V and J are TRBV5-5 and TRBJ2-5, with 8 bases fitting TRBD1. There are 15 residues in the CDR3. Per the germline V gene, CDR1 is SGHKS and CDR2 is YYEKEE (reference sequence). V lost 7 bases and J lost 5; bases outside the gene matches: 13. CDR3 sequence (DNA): TGTGCCAGCCCGGGGGTGACAGGGGCAGGGGAGACCCAGTACTTC. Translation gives CASPGVTGAGETQYF.

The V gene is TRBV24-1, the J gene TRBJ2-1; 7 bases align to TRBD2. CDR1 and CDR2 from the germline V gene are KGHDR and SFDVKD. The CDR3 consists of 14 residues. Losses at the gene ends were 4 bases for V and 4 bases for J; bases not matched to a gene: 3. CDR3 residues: CATSEGRGYNEQFF. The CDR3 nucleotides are TGTGCCACCAGTGAGGGGCGGGGGTACAATGAGCAGTTCTTC.

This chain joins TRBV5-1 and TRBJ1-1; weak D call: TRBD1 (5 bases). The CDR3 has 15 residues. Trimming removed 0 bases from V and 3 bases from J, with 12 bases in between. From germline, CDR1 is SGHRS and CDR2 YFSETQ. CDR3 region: CASSLVPGGDTEAFF. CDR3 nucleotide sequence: TGCGCCAGCAGCTTGGTACCGGGGGGGGACACTGAAGCTTTCTTT.

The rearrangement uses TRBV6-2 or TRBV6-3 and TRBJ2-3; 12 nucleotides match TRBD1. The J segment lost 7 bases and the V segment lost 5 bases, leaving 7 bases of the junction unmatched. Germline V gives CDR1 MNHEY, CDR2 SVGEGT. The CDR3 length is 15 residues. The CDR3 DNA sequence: TGTGCCAGCAGTGAACCGGGACAGGGGGCTAATACGCAGTATTTT. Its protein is CASSEPGQGANTQYF.

DNA for the CDR3: TGTGCCAGCAGCTTAGCCGGAGCGGGGGGGCGGTATGAGCAGTTCTTC. Translation gives CASSLAGAGGRYEQFF. The chain combines TRBV7-9 with TRBJ2-1; TRBD2 agrees at 10 bases. V gave up 0 bases and J gave up 8 bases; unmatched junction bases: 7. CDR3 length equals 16 residues. Germline V lookup: CDR1 SEHNR, CDR2 FQNEAQ (reference sequence).

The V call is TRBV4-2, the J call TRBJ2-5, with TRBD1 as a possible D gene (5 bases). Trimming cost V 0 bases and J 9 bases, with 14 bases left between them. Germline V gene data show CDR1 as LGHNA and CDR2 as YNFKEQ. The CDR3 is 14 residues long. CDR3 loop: CASSQDGLFRAQYF. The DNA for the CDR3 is TGTGCCAGCAGCCAAGACGGCCTCTTCAGGGCCCAGTACTTC.

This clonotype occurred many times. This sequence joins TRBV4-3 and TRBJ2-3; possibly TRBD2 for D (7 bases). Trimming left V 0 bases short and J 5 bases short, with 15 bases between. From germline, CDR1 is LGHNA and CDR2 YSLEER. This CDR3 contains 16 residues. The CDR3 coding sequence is TGCGCCAGCAGCCAAGATCGGGGGGCGGGGAAAGATACGCAGTATTTT. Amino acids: CASSQDRGAGKDTQYF.

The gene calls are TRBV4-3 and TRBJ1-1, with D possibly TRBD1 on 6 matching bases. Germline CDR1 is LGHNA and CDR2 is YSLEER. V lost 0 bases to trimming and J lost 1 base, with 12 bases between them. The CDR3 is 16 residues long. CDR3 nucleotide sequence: TGCGCCAGCAGCCAAGATCTAACAGGGAGGAACACTGAAGCTTTCTTT. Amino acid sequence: CASSQDLTGRNTEAFF.

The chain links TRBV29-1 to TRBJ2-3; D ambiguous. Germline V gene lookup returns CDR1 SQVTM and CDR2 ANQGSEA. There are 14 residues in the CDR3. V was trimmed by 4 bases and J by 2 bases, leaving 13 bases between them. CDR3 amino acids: CSVGYTLHTDTQYF. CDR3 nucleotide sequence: TGCAGCGTTGGCTACACTCTTCACACAGATACGCAGTATTTT.